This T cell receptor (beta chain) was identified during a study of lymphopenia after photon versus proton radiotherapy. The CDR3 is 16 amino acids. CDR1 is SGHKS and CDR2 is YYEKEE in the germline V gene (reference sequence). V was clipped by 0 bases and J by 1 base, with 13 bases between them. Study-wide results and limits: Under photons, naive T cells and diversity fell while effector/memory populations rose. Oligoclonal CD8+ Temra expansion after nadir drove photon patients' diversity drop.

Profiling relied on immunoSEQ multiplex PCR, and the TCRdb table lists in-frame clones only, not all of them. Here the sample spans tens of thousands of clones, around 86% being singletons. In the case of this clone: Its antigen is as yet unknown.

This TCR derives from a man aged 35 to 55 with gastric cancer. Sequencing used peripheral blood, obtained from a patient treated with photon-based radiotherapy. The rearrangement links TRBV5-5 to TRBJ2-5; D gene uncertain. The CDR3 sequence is CASSLAPQRLQETQYF. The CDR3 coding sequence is TGTGCCAGCAGCTTGGCCCCCCAAAGGCTCCAAGAGACCCAGTACTTC.